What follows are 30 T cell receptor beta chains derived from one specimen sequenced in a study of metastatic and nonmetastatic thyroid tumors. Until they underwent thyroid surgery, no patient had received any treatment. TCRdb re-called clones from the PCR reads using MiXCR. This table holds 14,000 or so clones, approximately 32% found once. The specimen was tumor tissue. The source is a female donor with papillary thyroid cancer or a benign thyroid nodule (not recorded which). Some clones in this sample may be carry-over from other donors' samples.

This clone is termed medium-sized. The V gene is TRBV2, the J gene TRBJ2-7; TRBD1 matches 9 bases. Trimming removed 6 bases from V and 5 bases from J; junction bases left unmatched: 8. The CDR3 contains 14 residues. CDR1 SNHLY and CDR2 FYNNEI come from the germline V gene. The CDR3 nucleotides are TGTGCCAGCAGGGCCGGGACAGGGACAAACGAGCAGTACTTC. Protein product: CASRAGTGTNEQYF.

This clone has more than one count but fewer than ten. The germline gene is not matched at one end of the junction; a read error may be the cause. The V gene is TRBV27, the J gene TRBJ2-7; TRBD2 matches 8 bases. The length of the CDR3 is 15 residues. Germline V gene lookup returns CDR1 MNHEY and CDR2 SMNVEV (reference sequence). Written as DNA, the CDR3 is TGTGCCATCAGTTTATCGTGGACTAGCTGCGGGGAGCAGTACTTC. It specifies CAISLSWTSCGEQYF.

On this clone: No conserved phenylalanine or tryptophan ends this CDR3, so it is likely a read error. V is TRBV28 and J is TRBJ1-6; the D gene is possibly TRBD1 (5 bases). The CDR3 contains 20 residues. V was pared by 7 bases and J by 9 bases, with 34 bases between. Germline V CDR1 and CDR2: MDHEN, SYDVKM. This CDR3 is CASIPIPSHGYDIGGSPLHL. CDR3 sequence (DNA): TGTGCCAGCATTCCAATACCGAGCCATGGGTATGATATCGGGGGTTCACCCCTCCACCTT.

The CDR3 region has the DNA TGTGCCAGCAGCCATCGGGAGGACAGGGAGCAGTACTTC. This translates into CASSHREDREQYF. V and J are TRBV7-6 and TRBJ2-7; D tentatively reads TRBD1 or TRBD2 (7 bases each). CDR1 and CDR2 (germline): SGHVS, FNYEAQ. Trimming took 5 bases from V and 7 from J, leaving 15 bases between them. This CDR3 is 13 amino acids long.

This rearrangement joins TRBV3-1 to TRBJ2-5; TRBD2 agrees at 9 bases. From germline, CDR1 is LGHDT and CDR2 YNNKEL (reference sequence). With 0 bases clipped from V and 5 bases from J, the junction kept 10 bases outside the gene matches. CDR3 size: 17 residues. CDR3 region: CASSQDQSSGRTETQYF. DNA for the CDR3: TGTGCCAGCAGCCAAGATCAGTCGAGCGGGAGGACTGAGACCCAGTACTTC.

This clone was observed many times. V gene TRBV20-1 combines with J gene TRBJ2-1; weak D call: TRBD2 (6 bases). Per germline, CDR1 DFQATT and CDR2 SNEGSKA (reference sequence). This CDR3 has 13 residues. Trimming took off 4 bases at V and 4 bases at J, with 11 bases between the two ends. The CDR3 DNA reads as TGCAGTGCTATTCCTAGCGCGTACAATGAGCAGTTCTTC. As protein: CSAIPSAYNEQFF.

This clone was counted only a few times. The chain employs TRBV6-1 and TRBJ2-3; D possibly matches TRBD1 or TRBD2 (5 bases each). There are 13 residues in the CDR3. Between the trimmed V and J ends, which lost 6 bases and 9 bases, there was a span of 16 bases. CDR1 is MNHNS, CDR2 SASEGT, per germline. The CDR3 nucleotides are TGTGCCAGCAGAGGGACCTCGTTAATCACGCAGTATTTT. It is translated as CASRGTSLITQYF.

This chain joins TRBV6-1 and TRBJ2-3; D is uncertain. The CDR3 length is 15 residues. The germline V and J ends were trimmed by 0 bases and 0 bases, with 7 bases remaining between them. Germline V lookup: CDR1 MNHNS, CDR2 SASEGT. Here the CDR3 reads CASSEAQSSTDTQYF. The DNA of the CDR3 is TGTGCCAGCAGTGAAGCCCAGTCTAGCACAGATACGCAGTATTTT.

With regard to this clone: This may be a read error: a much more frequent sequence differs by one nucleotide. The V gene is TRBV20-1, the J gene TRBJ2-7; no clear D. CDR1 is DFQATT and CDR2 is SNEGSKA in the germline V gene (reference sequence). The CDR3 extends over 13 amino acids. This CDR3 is CSASFLGTYGQYF. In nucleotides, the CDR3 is TGCAGTGCTAGTTTTCTAGGAACCTACGGGCAGTACTTC.

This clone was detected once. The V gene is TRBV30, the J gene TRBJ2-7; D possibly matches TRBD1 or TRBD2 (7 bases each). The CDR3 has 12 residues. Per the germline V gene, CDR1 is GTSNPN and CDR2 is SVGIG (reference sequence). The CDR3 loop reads CAATRGGYEQYF. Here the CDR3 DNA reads TGTGCGGCGACCAGGGGGGGCTACGAGCAGTACTTC.

This CDR3 reads CASSLNPKLEQYF. For the CDR3, the DNA is TGTGCCAGCAGCTTGAATCCAAAGTTAGAGCAGTACTTC. This chain joins TRBV7-2 and TRBJ2-7; D uncertain. From germline, CDR1 is SGHTA and CDR2 FQGNSA. The CDR3 runs to 13 residues. The V gene lost 3 bases and the J gene lost 7 bases, with 13 bases spanning the gap.

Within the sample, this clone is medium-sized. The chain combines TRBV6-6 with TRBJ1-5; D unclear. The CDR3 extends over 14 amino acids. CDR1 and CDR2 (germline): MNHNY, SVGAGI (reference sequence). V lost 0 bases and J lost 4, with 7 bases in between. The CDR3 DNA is TGTGCCAGCAGTTACTCGAACGAAAATCAGCCCCAGCATTTT. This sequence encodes CASSYSNENQPQHF.

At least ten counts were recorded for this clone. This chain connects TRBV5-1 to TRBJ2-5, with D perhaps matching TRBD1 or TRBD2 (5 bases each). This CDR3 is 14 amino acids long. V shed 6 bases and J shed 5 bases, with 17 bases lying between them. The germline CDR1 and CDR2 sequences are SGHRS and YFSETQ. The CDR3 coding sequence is TGCGCCAGCACTCTATTCCAGGGCGGGGAGACCCAGTACTTC. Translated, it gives CASTLFQGGETQYF. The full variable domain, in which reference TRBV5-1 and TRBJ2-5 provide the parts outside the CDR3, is KAGVTQTPRYLIKTRGQQVTLSCSPISGHRSVSWYQQTPGQGLQFLFEYFSETQRNKGNFPGRFSGRQFSNSRSEMNVSTLELGDSALYLCASTLFQGGETQYFGPGTRLLVL.

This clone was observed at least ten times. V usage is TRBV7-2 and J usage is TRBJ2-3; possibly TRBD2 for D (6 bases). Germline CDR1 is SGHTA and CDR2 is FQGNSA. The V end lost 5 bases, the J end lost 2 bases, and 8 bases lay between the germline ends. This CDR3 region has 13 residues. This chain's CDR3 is CASSPDYTDTQYF. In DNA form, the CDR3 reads TGTGCCAGCAGCCCGGACTACACAGATACGCAGTATTTT.

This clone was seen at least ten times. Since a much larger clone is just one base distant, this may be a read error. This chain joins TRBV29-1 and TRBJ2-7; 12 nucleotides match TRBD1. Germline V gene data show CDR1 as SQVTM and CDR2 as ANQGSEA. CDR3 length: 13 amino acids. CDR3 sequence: CNVPGQGALEQYF. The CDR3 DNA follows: TGCAACGTACCGGGACAGGGGGCACTAGAGCAGTACTTC.

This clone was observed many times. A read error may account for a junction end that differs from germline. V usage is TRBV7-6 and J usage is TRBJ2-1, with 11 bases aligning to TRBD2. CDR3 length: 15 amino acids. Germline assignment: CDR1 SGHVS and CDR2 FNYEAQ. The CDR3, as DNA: TGTGCCAGCAGCGTAGCGGGAGGGACCTACAATGAGCAGTTCTTC. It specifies CASSVAGGTYNEQFF. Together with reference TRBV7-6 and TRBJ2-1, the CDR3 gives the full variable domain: GAGVSQSPRYKVTKRGQDVALRCDPISGHVSLYWYRQALGQGPEFLTYFNYEAQQDKSGLPNDRFSAERPEGSISTLTIQRTEQRDSAMYRCASSVAGGTYNEQFFGPGTRLTVL.

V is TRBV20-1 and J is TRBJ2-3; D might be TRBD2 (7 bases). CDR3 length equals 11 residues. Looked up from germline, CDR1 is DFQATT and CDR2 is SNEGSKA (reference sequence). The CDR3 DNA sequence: TGCGGGGGGGCAGCCACAGATACGCAGTATTTT. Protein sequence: CGGAATDTQYF.

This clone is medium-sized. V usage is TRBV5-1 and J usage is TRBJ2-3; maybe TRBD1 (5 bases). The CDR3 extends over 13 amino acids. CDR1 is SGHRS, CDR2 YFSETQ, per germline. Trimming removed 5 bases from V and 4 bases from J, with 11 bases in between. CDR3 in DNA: TGCGCCAGCAGGGACACGGACCCAGATACGCAGTATTTT. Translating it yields CASRDTDPDTQYF.

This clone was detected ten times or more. CDR3 sequence reads: CAWTQGYSYNEQFF. CDR3 coding DNA: TGTGCCTGGACCCAGGGTTACTCCTACAATGAGCAGTTCTTC. The rearrangement joins TRBV30 to TRBJ2-1; tentatively, D is TRBD1 (5 bases). V was shortened by 4 bases and J by 0 bases, with 10 bases between the two germline ends. CDR1 GTSNPN and CDR2 SVGIG come from the germline V gene (reference sequence). The CDR3 totals 14 residues.

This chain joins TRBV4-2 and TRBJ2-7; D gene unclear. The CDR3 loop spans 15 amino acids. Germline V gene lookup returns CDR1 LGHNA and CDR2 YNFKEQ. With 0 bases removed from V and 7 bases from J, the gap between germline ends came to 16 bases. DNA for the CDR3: TGTGCCAGCAGCCAAGACGAAGCCCCATGGCAAGAGCAGTACTTC. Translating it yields CASSQDEAPWQEQYF.

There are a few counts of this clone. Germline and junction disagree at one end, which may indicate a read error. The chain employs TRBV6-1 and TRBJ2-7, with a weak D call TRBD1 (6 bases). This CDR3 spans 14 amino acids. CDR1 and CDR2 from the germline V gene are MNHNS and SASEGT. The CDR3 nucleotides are TGTGCCAGCAGTGTTCGGCAGGGGCCCTACAAGCAGTACTTC. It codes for CASSVRQGPYKQYF.

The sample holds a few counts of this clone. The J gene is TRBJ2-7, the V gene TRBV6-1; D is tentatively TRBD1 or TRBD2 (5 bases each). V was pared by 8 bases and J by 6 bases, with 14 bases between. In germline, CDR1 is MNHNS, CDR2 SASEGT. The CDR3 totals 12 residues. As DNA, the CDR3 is TGTGCCAGCCGAAGTTCCGGGACCGAGCAGTACTTC. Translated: CASRSSGTEQYF.

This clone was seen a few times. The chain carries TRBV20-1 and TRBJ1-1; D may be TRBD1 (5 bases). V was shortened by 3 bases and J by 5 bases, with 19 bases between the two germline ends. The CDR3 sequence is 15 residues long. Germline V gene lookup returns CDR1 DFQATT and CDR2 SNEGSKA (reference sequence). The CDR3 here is CSARAGTNLWTEAFF. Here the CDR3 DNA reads TGCAGTGCTAGGGCCGGGACTAATCTTTGGACTGAAGCTTTCTTT.

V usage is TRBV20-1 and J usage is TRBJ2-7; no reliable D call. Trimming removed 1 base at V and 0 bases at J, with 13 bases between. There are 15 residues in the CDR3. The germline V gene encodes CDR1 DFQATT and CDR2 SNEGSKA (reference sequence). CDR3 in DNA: TGCAGTGCTAGAGCCTCGGGCGGTTTCTCCTACGAGCAGTACTTC. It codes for CSARASGGFSYEQYF.

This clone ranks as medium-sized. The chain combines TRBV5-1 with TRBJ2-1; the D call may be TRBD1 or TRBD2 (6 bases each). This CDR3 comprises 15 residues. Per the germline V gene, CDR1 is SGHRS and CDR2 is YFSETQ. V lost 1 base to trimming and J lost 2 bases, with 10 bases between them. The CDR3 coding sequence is TGCGCCAGCAGCTTGAGGGGGGCTACCTACAATGAGCAGTTCTTC. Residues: CASSLRGATYNEQFF. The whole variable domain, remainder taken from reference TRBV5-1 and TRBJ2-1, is KAGVTQTPRYLIKTRGQQVTLSCSPISGHRSVSWYQQTPGQGLQFLFEYFSETQRNKGNFPGRFSGRQFSNSRSEMNVSTLELGDSALYLCASSLRGATYNEQFFGPGTRLTVL.

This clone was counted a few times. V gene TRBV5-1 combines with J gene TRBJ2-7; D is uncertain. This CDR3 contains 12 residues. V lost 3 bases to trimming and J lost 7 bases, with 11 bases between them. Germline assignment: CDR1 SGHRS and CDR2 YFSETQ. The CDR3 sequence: CASSSPSDEQYF. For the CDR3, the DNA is TGCGCCAGCAGCTCCCCCAGCGATGAGCAGTACTTC.

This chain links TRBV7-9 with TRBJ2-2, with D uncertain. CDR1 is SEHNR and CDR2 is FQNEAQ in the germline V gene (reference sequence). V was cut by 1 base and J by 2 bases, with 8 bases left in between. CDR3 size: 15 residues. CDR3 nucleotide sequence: TGTGCCAGCAGCTTAGAAGGGTTAAACACCGGGGAGCTGTTTTTT. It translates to CASSLEGLNTGELFF. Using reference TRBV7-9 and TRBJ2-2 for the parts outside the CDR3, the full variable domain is DTGVSQNPRHKITKRGQNVTFRCDPISEHNRLYWYRQTLGQGPEFLTYFQNEAQLEKSRLLSDRFSAERPKGSFSTLEIQRTEQGDSAMYLCASSLEGLNTGELFFGEGSRLTVL.

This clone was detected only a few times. CDR3 sequence: CASMDSGTGESYNEQFF. The CDR3, as DNA: TGTGCCAGCATGGATAGCGGGACCGGCGAGTCCTACAATGAGCAGTTCTTC. The chain recombines TRBV9 with TRBJ2-1; 8 bases fit TRBD2. The CDR3 has 17 residues. Germline V gene lookup returns CDR1 SGDLS and CDR2 YYNGEE. V shed 6 bases and J 1 base; nucleotides not matched to a gene: 12.

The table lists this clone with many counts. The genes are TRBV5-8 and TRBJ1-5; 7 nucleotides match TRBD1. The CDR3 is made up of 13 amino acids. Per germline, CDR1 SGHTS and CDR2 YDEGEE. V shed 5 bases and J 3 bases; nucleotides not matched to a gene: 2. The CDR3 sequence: CASSRGLNQPQHF. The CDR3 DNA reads TGTGCCAGCAGTAGGGGGCTCAATCAGCCCCAGCATTTT.

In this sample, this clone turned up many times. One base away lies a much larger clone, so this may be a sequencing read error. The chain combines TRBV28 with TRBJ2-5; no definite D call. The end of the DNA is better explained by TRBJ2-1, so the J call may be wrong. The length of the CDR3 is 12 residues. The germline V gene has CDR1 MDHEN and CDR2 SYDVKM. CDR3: CASSLLINEQFF. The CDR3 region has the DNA TGTGCCAGCAGCCTGTTGATAAATGAGCAGTTCTTC.